The 8 T cell receptor beta chains below were found in one sample sequenced in a study of blood T cell repertoires in COVID-19. The method was immunoSEQ multiplex PCR; TCRdb's version includes in-frame clones alone and lacks a portion of them. The profile covers approximately 110,000 clones, with about 75% appearing a single time and 15% to 20% taken by the ten largest. The sequenced sample was peripheral blood. The source is a woman aged 70-85 years with acute or convalescent COVID-19.

V usage is TRBV5-4 and J usage is TRBJ2-2; possible D gene TRBD2, 5 bases. The CDR3 contains 13 residues. V dropped 2 bases and J dropped 6 bases, with 8 bases sitting between them. In germline, CDR1 is SGHNT, CDR2 YYREEE (reference sequence). The CDR3 sequence is CASSFMEAGELFF. The CDR3 region has the DNA TGTGCCAGCAGCTTTATGGAGGCCGGGGAGCTGTTTTTT.

This clone was picked up a small number of times. The V call is TRBV30, the J call TRBJ1-1; D might be TRBD1 (5 bases). V was pared by 2 bases and J by 3 bases, with 7 bases between. CDR1 and CDR2 (germline): GTSNPN, SVGIG (reference sequence). The CDR3 is made up of 12 amino acids. The CDR3 DNA reads as TGTGCCTGGAGTCCGGGGGACACTGAAGCTTTCTTT. This sequence encodes CAWSPGDTEAFF.

V and J are TRBV6-1 and TRBJ2-7; D not resolved. Germline values: CDR1 MNHNS, CDR2 SASEGT. This CDR3 has 13 amino acids. Trimming took 1 base from V and 6 from J, leaving 10 bases between them. The CDR3 DNA sequence: TGTGCCAGCAGTGAAGTCTGGGCAGCCGAGCAGTACTTC. Translated, it gives CASSEVWAAEQYF.

J is TRBJ1-1 and V is TRBV5-1; D is ambiguous. This CDR3 is 13 amino acids long. The V and J ends lost 0 bases and 8 bases respectively, with 11 bases between them. Germline values: CDR1 SGHRS, CDR2 YFSETQ. CDR3 nucleotide sequence: TGCGCCAGCAGCTTGGAACGGAGCGAAGAAGCTTTCTTT. Its protein is CASSLERSEEAFF.

The genes are TRBV19 and TRBJ1-1; D perhaps matches TRBD1 (6 bases). The CDR3 is 14 amino acids. Germline assignment: CDR1 LNHDA and CDR2 SQIVND (reference sequence). V shed 5 bases and J shed 4 bases, with 14 bases lying between them. CDR3 bases: TGTGCCAGTAGTCAACCAGGGGTGGTCACTGAAGCTTTCTTT. It codes for CASSQPGVVTEAFF. The full variable domain, in which reference TRBV19 and TRBJ1-1 provide the parts outside the CDR3, is DGGITQSPKYLFRKEGQNVTLSCEQNLNHDAMYWYRQDPGQGLRLIYYSQIVNDFQKGDIAEGYSVSREKKESFPLTVTSAQKNPTAFYLCASSQPGVVTEAFFGQGTRLTVV.

The chain joins TRBV30 to TRBJ1-1; 8 bases are a match to TRBD1. Germline V CDR1 and CDR2: GTSNPN, SVGIG (reference sequence). The CDR3 is made up of 14 amino acids. J was trimmed by 2 bases and V by 2 bases; bases with no gene match: 4. In nucleotides, the CDR3 is TGTGCCTGGAGTAATGGACAGGGCAACACTGAAGCTTTCTTT. Its translation is CAWSNGQGNTEAFF.

The DNA of the CDR3 is TGTGCCAGCAGACCTCCGACAGGGAGGCACACCGGGGAGCTGTTTTTT. It is translated as CASRPPTGRHTGELFF. The chain joins TRBV7-2 to TRBJ2-2; D is perhaps TRBD1 (7 bases). CDR3 size: 16 residues. The V and J ends lost 6 bases and 3 bases respectively, with 17 bases between them. Germline V gene data show CDR1 as SGHTA and CDR2 as FQGNSA.

The V call is TRBV27, the J call TRBJ1-1; D is uncertain. The germline V gene encodes CDR1 MNHEY and CDR2 SMNVEV (reference sequence). This CDR3 contains 13 residues. Trimming took off 5 bases at V and 5 bases at J, with 12 bases between the two ends. The CDR3 here is CASSPQPGTEAFF. CDR3 in DNA: TGTGCCAGCAGTCCCCAGCCCGGGACTGAAGCTTTCTTT.